The clone carrying this T cell receptor (beta chain) was seen repeatedly, ten times or more. What it recognizes is unknown. These data come from a study of prognosis after radiotherapy for stage I lung cancer. Overall study: Of the patients, 6 to 8 had squamous cell carcinoma and more than ten had adenocarcinoma tumors. Radiotherapy used SBRT, divided into 3 to 5 fractions and reaching a biologically effective dose of at least 100 Gy. After radiotherapy, some 15 showed no significant progression while a few developed distant metastases (median 7 months). Whole-study findings and limits: Patients who developed distant metastases had lower Shannon entropy after stereotactic body radiation therapy.

By two-round multiplex PCR, the TCR beta CDR3 was amplified from genomic DNA. Gene-specific TRBV and TRBJ primers were used in PCR round one. MiXCR, applied by TCRdb to the multiplex PCR reads, yields one record per CDR3 protein. Of 30,000 or so distinct CDR3 sequences detected, around a third appear once; the ten largest clones hold 9.5% to 13%. This specimen was PBMCs, taken before or after stereotactic body radiation therapy (not recorded which). The receptor comes from a donor of 50 years or more with non-small cell lung cancer.

The CDR3 region is CASSLGQGLSGNTIYF. The CDR3 bases are TGTGCCAGCAGTTTGGGCCAGGGTCTCTCTGGAAACACCATATATTTT. The rearrangement joins TRBV12-3 or TRBV12-4 to TRBJ1-3; TRBD1 might be the D (5 bases). This CDR3 is built from 16 residues. Trimming took off 3 bases at V and 0 bases at J, with 12 bases between the two ends.